This TCR beta chain comes out of a study of blood T cells in healthy people across ages. A J-beta primer mix and a sample-barcoded 5' primer were used in a second PCR of about 7 to 12 cycles. TCRdb processed the 5' RACE reads anew with MiXCR; each CDR3 protein has one entry. This table holds 650,000 to 1,000,000 distinct CDR3 sequences, about 45% found once. The germline V gene has CDR1 MNHNY and CDR2 SVGAGI (reference sequence). The CDR3 runs 14 residues. The chain couples TRBV6-6 to TRBJ2-4, with 10 nucleotides matching TRBD2. Near its end, the DNA agrees better with TRBJ2-7, so the J call may be wrong. The receptor comes from an elderly man in good health. The specimen was blood. CDR3 DNA: TGTGCCAGCAGGAGGAGCGGGAGGGCCCACGAGCAGTACTTC. Encoded protein: CASRRSGRAHEQYF.